The rows below give T cell receptor beta chains drawn from one sample of a study of OX40 agonist ivuxolimab in advanced cancers. Clones were read by immunoSEQ multiplex PCR, and TCRdb kept only the in-frame ones, dropping some. This table has 55,000 to 70,000 clones, nearly 90% appearing once. The sample consisted of CD4+ or CD8+ T cells sorted from blood, taken in a trial of the OX40 agonist ivuxolimab. All receptors derive from an adult with an advanced solid tumor such as melanoma, head and neck, liver or kidney cancer. CDR3s include the opening cysteine and the closing phenylalanine or tryptophan. D genes are given only for firm matches. Expanded clones are given a class, and other clones once, few, many or no size at all.

TGTGCCACCAGTGCGCCGGGACTTAGGGGCATTCAGTACTTC CATSAPGLRGIQYF TRBJ2-4 . TRBV15 few
TGTGCCAGCAGCGCCCGTGGCCAGGGTAGCTCCTATAATTCACCCCTCCACTTT CASSARGQGSSYNSPLHF TRBJ1-6 . TRBV7-2 .
TGCGCCAGCAGGGGATATGCGGGGGTCGAGTCGGGGACCCAGTACTTC CASRGYAGVESGTQYF TRBJ2-5 TRBD2 TRBV5-1 .
TGTGCCAGCAGCGAGCGGGACGTCAACTTCAAGAACGGCTACACCTTC CASSERDVNFKNGYTF TRBJ1-2 . TRBV11-3 .
TGTGCCAGCAGTCCGCGGGAGGGGGGAGGTTACACTGAAGCTTTCTTT CASSPREGGGYTEAFF TRBJ1-1 . TRBV7-2 .
TGTGCCAGCAGCTTAGTCCTAGCGGGACGGGATGAGCAGTTCTTC CASSLVLAGRDEQFF TRBJ2-1 TRBD2 TRBV7-7 .
TGTGCCTGGAGAGTTTATAATTCACCCCTCCACTTT CAWRVYNSPLHF TRBJ1-6 . TRBV30 few
TGCGCCAGCAGCTTTGGCGGGGAGAACATTCAGTACTTC CASSFGGENIQYF TRBJ2-4 . TRBV5-1 .
TGTGCCAGCAGTTTAATTGGACTAGCGGAACAAGAGACCCAGTACTTC CASSLIGLAEQETQYF TRBJ2-5 TRBD2 TRBV28 .
TGTGCCAGCAGTTACAAGGCGGGCCTATACAATGAGCAGTTCTTC CASSYKAGLYNEQFF TRBJ2-1 . TRBV6-5 once
TGTGCCAGTAGTACGGGAGGAGATACGCAGTATTTT CASSTGGDTQYF TRBJ2-3 TRBD2 TRBV19 once
TGTGCCAGTAGGGAGGGGAGGGCCTATGGCTACACCTTC CASREGRAYGYTF TRBJ1-2 . TRBV19 .
TGCGCCAGCAGCCAAGAATTGACTAGCGGGAGGGCCTACGAGCAGTACTTC CASSQELTSGRAYEQYF TRBJ2-7 TRBD2 TRBV4-3 .
TGCGCCAGCAGCTTGGGACAGGGGCTCGACGAGCAGTACTTC CASSLGQGLDEQYF TRBJ2-7 TRBD1 TRBV5-1 .